Described below is a single T cell receptor (beta chain) sequence and its context. Its antigen is as yet unknown. The method was immunoSEQ multiplex PCR; TCRdb's version includes in-frame clones alone and lacks a portion of them. The table records some 120,000 clones, about 88% of them present only once. This CDR3 region has 13 residues. Germline values: CDR1 MGHRA, CDR2 YSYEKL. V dropped 4 bases and J dropped 7 bases, with 13 bases sitting between them. The source of the sample is a study of T cell responses to AZD1222 COVID-19 vaccine. Study-wide context: Second doses were pooled across both intervals (about 4 or about 12 weeks). Study-wide points: White British people made up most donors, females outnumbered males, and clonal diversity was possibly underestimated. The number of AZD1222 recipients seropositive at baseline was only five or six.

Sequenced material: peripheral blood, taken on day 0 of AZD1222 vaccination. This chain joins TRBV4-1 and TRBJ1-2; D may be TRBD1 (6 bases). The receptor's source is an adult in good health. CDR3 in DNA: TGCGCCAGCAGCCCCGGGGGGGGCTTTGGCTACACCTTC. It is translated as CASSPGGGFGYTF.